This T cell receptor beta chain emerged from a study of early stage breast cancer tumors. TCRdb keeps only in-frame clones here, not all; method: immunoSEQ multiplex PCR. The repertoire holds over 11,000 clones, with 79% as singletons. The sequencing sample was made of normal breast tissue next to the tumor. This clonotype was obtained from a person aged 45-60 years with breast cancer.

As DNA, the CDR3 is TGTGCCAGTAGTATGGAGGGGGCGAGCGCCGGGGAGCTGTTTTTT. Its translation is CASSMEGASAGELFF. The chain couples TRBV19 to TRBJ2-2, with a weak D call TRBD1 (7 bases). Germline lookup yields CDR1 LNHDA and CDR2 SQIVND (reference sequence). There are 15 residues in the CDR3. Trimming left V 3 bases short and J 6 bases short, with 14 bases between.